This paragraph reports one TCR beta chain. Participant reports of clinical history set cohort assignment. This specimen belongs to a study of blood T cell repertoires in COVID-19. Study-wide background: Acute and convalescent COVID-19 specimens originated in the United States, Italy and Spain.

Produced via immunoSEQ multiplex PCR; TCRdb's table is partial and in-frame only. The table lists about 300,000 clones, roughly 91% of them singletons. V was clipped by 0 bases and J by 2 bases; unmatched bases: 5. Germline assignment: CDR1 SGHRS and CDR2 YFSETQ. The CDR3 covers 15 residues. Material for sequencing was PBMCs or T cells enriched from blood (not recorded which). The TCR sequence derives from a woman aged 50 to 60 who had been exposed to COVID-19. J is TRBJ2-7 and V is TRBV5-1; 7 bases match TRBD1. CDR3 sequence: CASSLETGVPYEQYF. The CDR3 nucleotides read TGCGCCAGCAGCTTGGAAACAGGGGTCCCCTACGAGCAGTACTTC.